This T cell receptor beta chain was documented in a study of T-cell reconstitution after alpha-beta-depleted transplantation in children. Preparation of the TCRbeta library used unique molecular identifiers. TCRdb ran MiXCR on the PCR reads and lists one entry per CDR3 protein. The table lists some 200,000 distinct CDR3 sequences, under 9.5% of them singletons. This clonotype was counted between two and nine times. This CDR3 contains 13 residues. From germline, CDR1 is SGHVS and CDR2 FNYEAQ. V was trimmed by 6 bases and J by 1 base, leaving 9 bases between them. Sequencing was performed on PBMCs from the stem cell graft donor, taken from the stem cell graft. The V gene is TRBV7-6, the J gene TRBJ2-5; tentative D call: TRBD2 (7 bases). The origin of this receptor is a human donor who donated a stem cell graft to a child with acute lymphoblastic leukemia. CDR3 sequence reads: CASRGGLQETQYF. DNA of the CDR3: TGTGCCAGCAGGGGGGGGCTCCAAGAGACCCAGTACTTC.